These 20 T cell receptor beta chains share one sample of origin, sequenced in a study of cytomegalovirus exposure and HLA in healthy donors. Clones were sequenced by immunoSEQ multiplex PCR, and TCRdb holds only the in-frame ones, with some missing. The data contain 150,000 to 200,000 clones, 91% of them singletons. Sequenced input: PBMCs. Receptor source: a woman aged 18-29 years in good health and CMV-seropositive.

The rearrangement links TRBV6-5 to TRBJ2-7; TRBD2 matches 15 bases. This CDR3 is 15 amino acids long. V shed 6 bases and J 9 bases; nucleotides not matched to a gene: 9. The V gene's germline CDR1 is MNHEY and CDR2 SVGAGI. CDR3 sequence reads: CASSLPGLAGGGQYF. In nucleotides, the CDR3 is TGTGCCAGCAGCCTCCCGGGACTAGCGGGAGGTGGGCAGTACTTC.

This sequence joins TRBV28 and TRBJ2-1; D is unclear. Germline-derived CDR1 and CDR2 are MDHEN and SYDVKM. V was pared by 2 bases and J by 7 bases, with 6 bases between. This CDR3 contains 12 residues. Written as DNA, the CDR3 is TGTGCCAGCAGTTTAACCGGGAATGAGCAGTTCTTC. This encodes CASSLTGNEQFF.

V and J are TRBV5-1 and TRBJ2-1; the match to TRBD1 covers 9 bases. Germline lookup yields CDR1 SGHRS and CDR2 YFSETQ. Germline trimming cut 4 bases from V and 10 bases from J; bases unmatched to any gene: 15. The CDR3 is made up of 16 amino acids. The CDR3 DNA follows: TGCGCCAGCAGCCCAGCGGGACAGGGTTCCAGAGGGGAGCAGTTCTTC. This translates into CASSPAGQGSRGEQFF.

This chain links TRBV11-2 with TRBJ1-3; D is unresolved. Trimming took off 1 base at V and 0 bases at J, with 4 bases between the two ends. The CDR3 consists of 14 residues. Germline CDR1 SGHAT, CDR2 FQNNGV. Written as DNA, the CDR3 is TGTGCCAGCAGCTTAGCTATCTCTGGAAACACCATATATTTT. Its protein product is CASSLAISGNTIYF.

The chain joins TRBV27 to TRBJ1-1, with a possible D match to TRBD1 (5 bases). CDR1 is MNHEY, CDR2 SMNVEV, per germline (reference sequence). Trimming stripped 5 bases from V and 4 bases from J, with 14 bases between. The CDR3 is made up of 14 amino acids. The CDR3 DNA reads as TGTGCCAGCAGTCTAGGGGTGACCGGCACTGAAGCTTTCTTT. Its translation is CASSLGVTGTEAFF.

This chain connects TRBV11-2 to TRBJ1-2, with a weak D call TRBD1 (5 bases). The CDR3 length is 14 residues. The germline V and J ends were trimmed by 2 bases and 5 bases, with 12 bases remaining between them. The germline CDR1 and CDR2 sequences are SGHAT and FQNNGV. The CDR3 here is CASSLQGVGYGYTF. The DNA of the CDR3 is TGTGCCAGCAGCTTACAGGGCGTAGGATATGGCTACACCTTC.

The genes are TRBV2 and TRBJ2-2, with 10 bases identical to TRBD2. The CDR3 is 15 residues long. Germline V CDR1 and CDR2: SNHLY, FYNNEI. The V gene end was trimmed by 6 bases and the J gene end by 2 bases; junction bases not matched to a gene: 3. CDR3 loop: CASRRTSGNTGELFF. DNA for the CDR3: TGTGCCAGCAGGAGGACTAGCGGAAACACCGGGGAGCTGTTTTTT.

V gene TRBV2 combines with J gene TRBJ1-2; maybe TRBD1 (6 bases). Germline V CDR1 and CDR2: SNHLY, FYNNEI. V lost 6 bases and J lost 6, with 11 bases in between. The CDR3 contains 12 residues. The CDR3 DNA follows: TGTGCCAGCAGCCTACAGGGAAATGGCTACACCTTC. It translates to CASSLQGNGYTF. Looking up the rest from reference TRBV2 and TRBJ1-2 gives the full variable domain: EPEVTQTPSHQVTQMGQEVILRCVPISNHLYFYWYRQILGQKVEFLVSFYNNEISEKSEIFDDQFSVERPDGSNFTLKIRSTKLEDSAMYFCASSLQGNGYTFGSGTRLTVV.

The chain links TRBV9 to TRBJ2-7; 8 nucleotides align to TRBD2. The CDR3 extends over 16 amino acids. J was trimmed by 0 bases and V by 4 bases; bases with no gene match: 9. Per germline, CDR1 SGDLS and CDR2 YYNGEE. CDR3 residues: CASSPFGGGISYEQYF. The CDR3 coding sequence is TGTGCCAGCAGCCCATTCGGGGGGGGGATCTCCTACGAGCAGTACTTC.

The chain links TRBV27 to TRBJ1-1; D gene uncertain. CDR3 length: 13 residues. V lost 6 bases to trimming and J lost 1 base, with 9 bases between them. Germline lookup yields CDR1 MNHEY and CDR2 SMNVEV (reference sequence). CDR3 in amino acids: CASRRQPNTEAFF. CDR3 coding DNA: TGTGCCAGCAGGCGGCAGCCGAACACTGAAGCTTTCTTT.

This rearrangement joins TRBV29-1 to TRBJ1-5, with TRBD1 matching over 8 bases. This CDR3 contains 13 residues. Trimming took 5 bases from V and 7 from J; bases not matched to a gene: 7. Germline values: CDR1 SQVTM, CDR2 ANQGSEA. This CDR3 reads CSVTKGTGQPQHF. DNA for the CDR3: TGCAGCGTTACTAAAGGGACAGGCCAGCCCCAGCATTTT.

The rearrangement uses TRBV13 and TRBJ2-3, with TRBD2 identical over 9 bases. Germline V gene lookup returns CDR1 PRHDT and CDR2 FYEKMQ (reference sequence). This CDR3 is 16 amino acids long. The V segment lost 5 bases and the J segment 2 bases; nucleotides outside the gene matches: 8. CDR3 sequence (DNA): TGTGCCAGCAGCCCCAGACTAGCGGCCAACACAGATACGCAGTATTTT. It is translated as CASSPRLAANTDTQYF.

This chain connects TRBV15 to TRBJ2-3, with unresolved D. In germline, CDR1 is LNHNV, CDR2 YYDKDF (reference sequence). The CDR3 has 15 amino acids. V lost 8 bases to trimming and J lost 0 bases, with 15 bases between them. The CDR3 sequence is CATARSSPSTDTQYF. The CDR3 coding sequence is TGTGCCACCGCGCGGAGCTCCCCTAGCACAGATACGCAGTATTTT. The whole variable domain, filled in from reference TRBV15 and TRBJ2-3, reads DAMVIQNPRYQVTQFGKPVTLSCSQTLNHNVMYWYQQKSSQAPKLLFHYYDKDFNNEADTPDNFQSRRPNTSFCFLDIRSPGLGDTAMYLCATARSSPSTDTQYFGPGTRLTVL.

The CDR3 coding sequence is TGTGCCAGCTCACGTCAGGATACCATATATTTT. It specifies CASSRQDTIYF. This chain joins TRBV18 and TRBJ1-3; D is undetermined. V lost 4 bases to trimming and J lost 10 bases, with 8 bases between them. Germline lookup yields CDR1 KGHSH and CDR2 LQKENI. The CDR3 contains 11 residues.

J is TRBJ2-5 and V is TRBV15; 9 nucleotides line up with TRBD1. The CDR3 covers 15 residues. Germline trimming cut 1 base from V and 3 bases from J; bases unmatched to any gene: 3. Germline loops: CDR1 LNHNV, CDR2 YYDKDF (reference sequence). The CDR3 sequence is CATSRGWTGEETQYF. Here the CDR3 DNA reads TGTGCCACCAGCAGAGGTTGGACAGGGGAAGAGACCCAGTACTTC.

This clone was detected a few times. The CDR3 DNA reads as TGTGCCAGCTTTACAGTTAACTATGGCTACACCTTC. Protein sequence: CASFTVNYGYTF. This chain links TRBV28 with TRBJ1-2; D is unclear. The CDR3 contains 12 residues. Trimming removed 8 bases at V and 1 base at J, with 8 bases between. In germline, CDR1 is MDHEN, CDR2 SYDVKM.

J is TRBJ1-5 and V is TRBV27; D might be TRBD1 (5 bases). Trimming left V 0 bases short and J 4 bases short, with 13 bases between. Germline CDR1 MNHEY, CDR2 SMNVEV (reference sequence). The CDR3 has 16 amino acids. This chain's CDR3 is CASSLSSLGGNQPQHF. The CDR3 DNA reads TGTGCCAGCAGTTTATCGAGTTTGGGGGGGAATCAGCCCCAGCATTTT.

This clone came up once. The chain is built from TRBV29-1 and TRBJ2-7; no clear D. Trimming removed 4 bases at V and 3 bases at J, with 7 bases between. CDR3 size: 11 residues. Germline V gene sequence: CDR1 SQVTM, CDR2 ANQGSEA. The DNA for the CDR3 is TGCAGCGTTGTAACAGTCTACGAGCAGTACTTC. It codes for CSVVTVYEQYF.

This clone has just one count. The V and J genes are TRBV6-6 and TRBJ2-7; tentative D call: TRBD1 (5 bases). Trimming cost V 6 bases and J 4 bases, with 13 bases left between them. CDR3 length: 13 residues. CDR1 and CDR2 from the germline V gene are MNHNY and SVGAGI (reference sequence). CDR3 amino acids: CASSPRQYYEQYF. The CDR3 region has the DNA TGTGCCAGCAGCCCTCGACAGTATTACGAGCAGTACTTC.

The V and J genes are TRBV4-2 and TRBJ1-3; 10 nucleotides line up with TRBD1. V trimming: 4 bases; J trimming: 3 bases; junction bases outside the gene matches: 6. Germline V lookup: CDR1 LGHNA, CDR2 YNFKEQ. The CDR3 loop spans 16 amino acids. The CDR3 spells CASSRDRGQGGNTIYF. The DNA for the CDR3 is TGTGCCAGCAGCCGAGACAGGGGGCAAGGTGGAAACACCATATATTTT.